The sequence of this TCR beta chain was determined in a study of T cell changes during pregnancy in multiple sclerosis. Germline-derived CDR1 and CDR2 are SNHLY and FYNNEI. The CDR3 contains 17 residues. V gave up 6 bases and J gave up 0 bases, with 20 bases separating them. Measured with immunoSEQ multiplex PCR; TCRdb has only the in-frame clones, and not every one. The table records fewer than 110,000 clones, roughly 92% of them present only once. Here the sequenced sample was peripheral blood, taken after pregnancy. The chain joins TRBV2 to TRBJ1-1; D uncertain. The receptor comes from a female donor with multiple sclerosis, enrolled in a pregnancy study. The CDR3 nucleotides read TGTGCCAGCAGCGATAATCGTTTCGGGTTTATGAACACTGAAGCTTTCTTT. It encodes CASSDNRFGFMNTEAFF.